Given below is one TCR beta chain in context. Its antigen is currently not known. Qualities for individual bases were not recorded, and no much larger clone is one base off. The sample belongs to a study of blood T cell repertoires in COVID-19 (TCRdb year 2020). Broadly, across the study: Collaborator samples came from the United States, Italy and Spain and covered acute and convalescent phases of COVID-19. The prospective study material was composed of cDNA or gDNA derived from T cells, B-cell-depleted T cells, or PBMCs. Deeply sampled blood TCRbeta repertoires from subjects exposed to, actively infected with, or recovered from COVID-19 were included in the dataset. The repertoires were released in a freely available public database intended as a resource for research on the immune response to SARS-CoV-2. Samples were obtained from the ongoing ImmuneRACE study (first 160 participants) and from about 1,300 subjects provided by 6 global collaborators. The sample metadata nearly always contained a de-identified subject ID, COVID-19 status, age in years and sex. Where available, HLA class I and class II types were taken from metadata supplied by the sample provider and were not determined by assay-based typing.

The immunoSEQ Assay, a bias-controlled multiplex PCR, was used to amplify TCRbeta CDR3 regions from genomic DNA. The authors' analysis ran thus. Nucleated cell counts per sample were estimated from amplification of reference gene primers within the assay. To quantify the absolute abundance of each unique TCRbeta CDR3 rearrangement, sequence reads were collapsed and filtered. For each sample, productive Simpson clonality was calculated as the square root of Simpson's diversity index over productive rearrangements. In its TCRdb copy, this immuneACCESS table keeps in-frame sequences only and misses some clones. Where compared with another copy, unresolved V genes explain less than half of these, and the others have no known cause. V and J calls and clone size are copied from that table; D and trimming were computed from the DNA. A total of about 270,000 clones appear in this sample, more than 65% of them only once. The ten largest clones add up to around 2.9% of the sample.

Overall study results and their limits: How much clinical and demographic metadata was included differed by source and by participant, and the metadata was provided uncurated.

Each collaborating institution followed its own protocols to collect whole blood in K2EDTA tubes. Collaborator samples were shipped for TCRbeta analysis as frozen whole blood, isolated PBMCs, or DNA extracted from either sample type. Sequences were obtained from peripheral blood. This clonotype originated in a woman aged 18 to 35 with acute or convalescent COVID-19.

DNA sequence: TGTGCCACCAGGGACAGGCTGGAGACCCAGTACTTC. It encodes CATRDRLETQYF. The rearrangement combines TRBV24-1 with TRBJ2-5; 7 junctional bases match TRBD1. According to the germline V gene, CDR1 reads KGHDR and CDR2 reads SFDVKD. From the cysteine through the phenylalanine, the CDR3 covers 12 amino acids. Of the read, only the CDR3 DNA is kept; its 36 bases are in frame from base 1. Ends trimmed: V by 7 bases, J by 5 bases; bases unmatched to a gene: 3.